Listed below are T cell receptor beta chains from one sample, sequenced in a study of T cells in Graves' hyperthyroidism and ophthalmopathy. TCRdb redid the calling of the multiplex PCR reads with MiXCR, one entry per CDR3 protein. This sample has some 370,000 distinct CDR3 sequences, with around 15% found just once. Sequenced material: blood. The receptors here all came from a man in his forties or fifties with Graves' ophthalmopathy. The CDR3 runs from the conserved cysteine through the conserved F or W. D genes are given only for firm matches. Clone size is shown for a subset of rows, as once, few, many or a class of expanded clone.

J: TRBJ1-6; V: TRBV6-5; D: -; size: many; DNA: TGTGCCAGCAGTTACAGGGGATCACCCCTCCACTTT; CDR3: CASSYRGSPLHF
J: TRBJ1-4; V: TRBV4-2; D: TRBD1; size: -; DNA: TGTGCCAGCAGCCAAGATTTAGGGACAGGGTATGAAAAACTGTTTTTT; CDR3: CASSQDLGTGYEKLFF
J: TRBJ2-3; V: TRBV5-1; D: -; size: many; DNA: TGCGCCAGCAGCCTCCCCGACGGGGGATCAGATACGCAGTATTTT; CDR3: CASSLPDGGSDTQYF
J: TRBJ1-2; V: TRBV28; D: -; size: few; DNA: TGTGCCAGCAGCCCAGGGAGGGCCTATGGCTACACCTTC; CDR3: CASSPGRAYGYTF
J: TRBJ2-1; V: TRBV7-2; D: -; size: -; DNA: TGTGCCAGCAGCTTTGCCAGGGTTTCCTACAATGAGCAGTTCTTC; CDR3: CASSFARVSYNEQFF
J: TRBJ2-3; V: TRBV5-4; D: -; size: -; DNA: TGTGCCAGCAGCTTGCCGGATCCCACAGATACGCAGTATTTT; CDR3: CASSLPDPTDTQYF
J: TRBJ1-6; V: TRBV5-1; D: -; size: few; DNA: TGCGCCAGCAGTTACCAACCGGAGAATTCACCCCTCCACTTT; CDR3: CASSYQPENSPLHF
J: TRBJ2-5; V: TRBV29-1; D: TRBD1; size: many; DNA: TGCAGCGTTGAAGGCTGGACAGGGGGGGAGACCCAGTACTTC; CDR3: CSVEGWTGGETQYF
J: TRBJ1-2; V: TRBV30; D: -; size: many; DNA: TGTGCCTGGAGTCCACGGTCGGGAGTGGGCTACACCTTC; CDR3: CAWSPRSGVGYTF
J: TRBJ2-7; V: TRBV5-1; D: -; size: many; DNA: TGCGCCAGCAGCTTGGGAGAGCGGGTGGGCTACGAGCAGTACTTC; CDR3: CASSLGERVGYEQYF
J: TRBJ2-1; V: TRBV2; D: -; size: many; DNA: TGTGCCAGCAGTGCGGGTTCGACTTACAATGAGCAGTTCTTC; CDR3: CASSAGSTYNEQFF
J: TRBJ2-1; V: TRBV19; D: TRBD2; size: -; DNA: TGTGCCAGTAGTCGCTCTAGCGGGAGCAGCAATGAGCAGTTCTTC; CDR3: CASSRSSGSSNEQFF
J: TRBJ1-2; V: TRBV9; D: -; size: -; DNA: TGTGCCAGCAGCAAGGAGGGGAGTGGCTACACCTTC; CDR3: CASSKEGSGYTF
J: TRBJ2-5; V: TRBV14; D: TRBD1; size: -; DNA: TGTGCCAGCAAGGGGGCAGTAGTCCAAGAGACCCAGTACTTC; CDR3: CASKGAVVQETQYF
J: TRBJ2-7; V: TRBV20-1; D: -; size: many; DNA: TGCAGTGCTAGCCTGCGGGGTGACGAGCAGTACTTC; CDR3: CSASLRGDEQYF
J: TRBJ2-5; V: TRBV10-3; D: -; size: many; DNA: TGTGCCATCAGTGAGTCGGGCCGGGTAGCGGCTCTGAAGACCCAGTACTTC; CDR3: CAISESGRVAALKTQYF
J: TRBJ2-3; V: TRBV7-2; D: -; size: -; DNA: TGTGCCAGCAACTTATTCTGGGACACAGATACGCAGTATTTT; CDR3: CASNLFWDTDTQYF
J: TRBJ2-7; V: TRBV20-1; D: TRBD2; size: many; DNA: TGCAGTGCCTCGCGAGCGGGAGGAGGGTACGAGCAGTACTTC; CDR3: CSASRAGGGYEQYF
J: TRBJ1-2; V: TRBV12-3/TRBV12-4; D: -; size: -; DNA: TGTGCCAGCAGTGCAAGGGGGGATAACTATGGCTACACCTTC; CDR3: CASSARGDNYGYTF
J: TRBJ2-3; V: TRBV6-5; D: -; size: many; DNA: TGTGCCAGCAGTTACTCGAATGTGGGGATCACAGATACGCAGTATTTT; CDR3: CASSYSNVGITDTQYF
J: TRBJ2-1; V: TRBV11-2; D: -; size: many; DNA: TGTGCCAGCAGCGATAGGCTGGGCGGCTCCTACAATGAGCAGTTCTTC; CDR3: CASSDRLGGSYNEQFF
J: TRBJ2-5; V: TRBV20-1; D: -; size: many; DNA: TGCAGTGCTAGAGAAACGGGGGTGGCGACCCAGTACTTC; CDR3: CSARETGVATQYF
J: TRBJ1-6; V: TRBV7-2; D: TRBD1; size: -; DNA: TGTGCCAGCAGCTTAGACCTGTCGAGGACAGGGAATTCACCCCTCCACTTT; CDR3: CASSLDLSRTGNSPLHF
J: TRBJ1-2; V: TRBV3-1; D: TRBD1; size: many; DNA: TGTGCCAGCAGCCAAACAGGGGGTCCCAACTATGGCTACACCTTC; CDR3: CASSQTGGPNYGYTF
J: TRBJ2-7; V: TRBV27; D: TRBD2; size: -; DNA: TGTGCCAGCAGTTTATCGGCGGGAGTAGCCTACGAGCAGTACTTC; CDR3: CASSLSAGVAYEQYF
J: TRBJ2-3; V: TRBV20-1; D: TRBD2; size: few; DNA: TGCAGTGCTATTAGCGGGAGGGCGAGGGATACGCAGTATTTT; CDR3: CSAISGRARDTQYF
J: TRBJ1-6; V: TRBV20-1; D: -; size: -; DNA: TGCAGTGCTAATACCAGGGTCTATAATTCACCCCTCCACTTT; CDR3: CSANTRVYNSPLHF
J: TRBJ2-7; V: TRBV3-1; D: -; size: many; DNA: TGTGCCAGCAGCAAAGACAGACCCGGGCGGCAGTACTTC; CDR3: CASSKDRPGRQYF
J: TRBJ2-1; V: TRBV7-8; D: TRBD2; size: few; DNA: TGTGCCAGCAGCTTAGTGGGGGGAGGGCCCCCAAGGCAGTTCTTC; CDR3: CASSLVGGGPPRQFF
J: TRBJ1-1; V: TRBV6-5; D: -; size: many; DNA: TGTGCCAGCAGTTACTCCAGGGTTGTGAACACTGAAGCTTTCTTT; CDR3: CASSYSRVVNTEAFF
J: TRBJ2-1; V: TRBV5-1; D: TRBD2; size: many; DNA: TGCGCCAGCACTAAGAGAAGCGGGAGTAACATCGGGGATGAGCAGTTCTTC; CDR3: CASTKRSGSNIGDEQFF
J: TRBJ2-1; V: TRBV6-1; D: TRBD2; size: -; DNA: TGTGCCAGCAGTACCACTAGCGGTGGGCAGTTCTTC; CDR3: CASSTTSGGQFF
J: TRBJ2-7; V: TRBV9; D: -; size: -; DNA: TGTGCCAGCAGCCCAACGGGAGCGGGTCCTTCCTACGAGCAGTACTTC; CDR3: CASSPTGAGPSYEQYF
J: TRBJ2-3; V: TRBV29-1; D: -; size: many; DNA: TGCAGCGTTGAAGTATCCGGGGATGGAGATACGCAGTATTTT; CDR3: CSVEVSGDGDTQYF
J: TRBJ2-3; V: TRBV29-1; D: TRBD2; size: few; DNA: TGCAGCGCCTCTAGCGGGAGCCTCACAGATACGCAGTATTTT; CDR3: CSASSGSLTDTQYF
J: TRBJ1-2; V: TRBV4-1; D: TRBD1; size: few; DNA: TGCGCCAGCAGCCCAGACCCGGACAGGGTAACTGGCTACACCTTC; CDR3: CASSPDPDRVTGYTF
J: TRBJ2-2; V: TRBV28; D: -; size: many; DNA: TGTGCCAGCACCACCGTTCCAGGTCCCACCGGGGAGCTGTTTTTT; CDR3: CASTTVPGPTGELFF
J: TRBJ2-5; V: TRBV20-1; D: -; size: many; DNA: TGCAGTGCCCTCCCCAGCCAAGAGACCCAGTACTTC; CDR3: CSALPSQETQYF
J: TRBJ2-2; V: TRBV6-1; D: TRBD2; size: few; DNA: TGTGCCAGCAGCGGGACTAGCGGGAGGGTTTTTACCGGGGAGCTGTTTTTT; CDR3: CASSGTSGRVFTGELFF
J: TRBJ2-7; V: TRBV5-1; D: -; size: many; DNA: TGCGCCAGCGGCCAGACCTACGAGCAGTACTTC; CDR3: CASGQTYEQYF
J: TRBJ2-5; V: TRBV19; D: -; size: many; DNA: TGTGCCAGTAGTATAGGGTCCGTGGAGACCCAGTACTTC; CDR3: CASSIGSVETQYF
J: TRBJ2-7; V: TRBV20-1; D: -; size: many; DNA: TGCAGTGCCCACCACCCACATGGCAGGACCTACGAGCAGTACTTC; CDR3: CSAHHPHGRTYEQYF
J: TRBJ2-1; V: TRBV4-1; D: -; size: few; DNA: TGCGCCAGCAGCCAAGGGGTAGGAAGCTACAATGAGCAGTTCTTC; CDR3: CASSQGVGSYNEQFF
J: TRBJ2-3; V: TRBV10-1; D: -; size: few; DNA: TGCGCCAGCAGTGAAGGGGGAGTGAGGACAGATACGCAGTATTTT; CDR3: CASSEGGVRTDTQYF
J: TRBJ2-3; V: TRBV2; D: -; size: few; DNA: TGTGCCAGACAGTCGGGAGCGCGGAGCACAGATACGCAGTATTTT; CDR3: CARQSGARSTDTQYF
J: TRBJ2-3; V: TRBV2; D: -; size: many; DNA: TGTGCCAGCAGGGCTCAGGGGACAGATACGCAGTATTTT; CDR3: CASRAQGTDTQYF
J: TRBJ2-2; V: TRBV20-1; D: -; size: -; DNA: TGCAGTGCTAGATCGGCGAACACCGGGGAGCTGTTTTTT; CDR3: CSARSANTGELFF
J: TRBJ1-1; V: TRBV30; D: -; size: many; DNA: TGTGCCTGGGCCCGACAGAACACTGAAGCTTTCTTT; CDR3: CAWARQNTEAFF
J: TRBJ2-1; V: TRBV19; D: TRBD2; size: many; DNA: TGTGCCAGTAGTATAGCGGGAGGGTCCAATGAGCAGTTCTTC; CDR3: CASSIAGGSNEQFF
J: TRBJ2-4; V: TRBV5-1; D: -; size: few; DNA: TGCGCCAGCAGCTGGTCGGAGGGGCTAGCCAAAAACATTCAGTACTTC; CDR3: CASSWSEGLAKNIQYF
J: TRBJ2-2; V: TRBV2; D: TRBD2; size: many; DNA: TGTGCCAGCAGGAGCGGGAGTCGGTCGGGGGAGCTGTTTTTT; CDR3: CASRSGSRSGELFF
J: TRBJ2-7; V: TRBV19; D: TRBD2; size: few; DNA: TGTGCCAGTAGGACGGGAGGGAGCGGGAGCTACGAGCAGTACTTC; CDR3: CASRTGGSGSYEQYF
J: TRBJ2-4; V: TRBV11-2; D: -; size: few; DNA: TGTGCCAGCAGCCCCGAAGGGACGGGGGAACTAGCCAAAAACATTCAGTACTTC; CDR3: CASSPEGTGELAKNIQYF